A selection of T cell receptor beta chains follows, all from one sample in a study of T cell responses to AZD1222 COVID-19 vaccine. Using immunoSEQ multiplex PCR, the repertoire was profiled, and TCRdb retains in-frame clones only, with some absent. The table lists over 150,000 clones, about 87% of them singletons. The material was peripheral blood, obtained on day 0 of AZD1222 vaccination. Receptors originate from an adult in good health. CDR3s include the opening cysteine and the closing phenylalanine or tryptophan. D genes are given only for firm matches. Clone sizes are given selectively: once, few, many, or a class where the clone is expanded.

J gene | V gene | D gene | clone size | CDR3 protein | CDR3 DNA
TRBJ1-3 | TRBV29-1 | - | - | CSVGRNSGNTIYF | TGCAGCGTTGGCCGTAACTCTGGAAACACCATATATTTT
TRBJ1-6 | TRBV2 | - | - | CASERQHNSPLHF | TGTGCCAGCGAGAGGCAGCATAATTCACCCCTCCACTTT
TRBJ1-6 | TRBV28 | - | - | CATRGGNNNSPLHF | TGTGCCACCAGGGGAGGAAACAATAATTCACCCCTCCACTTT
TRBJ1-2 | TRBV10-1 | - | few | CASSPGTAYGYTF | TGCGCCAGCAGTCCTGGGACTGCCTATGGCTACACCTTC
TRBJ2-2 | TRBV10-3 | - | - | CAGRVRENTGELFF | TGTGCCGGCAGGGTTAGAGAGAACACCGGGGAGCTGTTTTTT
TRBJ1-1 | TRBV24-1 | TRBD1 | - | CATRGGTGGFNTEAFF | TGTGCCACCCGAGGTGGGACAGGGGGCTTTAACACTGAAGCTTTCTTT
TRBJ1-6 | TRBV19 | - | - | CASTRENNSPLHF | TGTGCCAGTACCAGGGAAAATAATTCACCCCTCCACTTT
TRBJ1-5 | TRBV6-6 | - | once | CASSSGTRNQPQHF | TGTGCCAGCAGCTCCGGGACAAGAAATCAGCCCCAGCATTTT
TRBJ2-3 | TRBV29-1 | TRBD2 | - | CSTAAGSGGSTDTQYF | TGCAGCACCGCCGCCGGGAGCGGGGGGAGCACAGATACGCAGTATTTT
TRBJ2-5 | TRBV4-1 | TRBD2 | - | CASSYGGAGAETQYF | TGCGCCAGCAGCTACGGGGGGGCCGGTGCAGAGACCCAGTACTTC
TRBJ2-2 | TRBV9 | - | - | CASSVSRGPGELFF | TGTGCCAGCAGCGTATCCCGGGGACCCGGGGAGCTGTTTTTT
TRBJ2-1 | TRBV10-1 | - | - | CASSPDFNGEQFF | TGCGCCAGCAGCCCCGATTTCAATGGTGAGCAGTTCTTC
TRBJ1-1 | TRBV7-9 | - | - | CASSPGVSTEAFF | TGTGCCAGCAGCCCTGGGGTGAGCACTGAAGCTTTCTTT
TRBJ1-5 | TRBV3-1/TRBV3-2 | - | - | CASSLIMTRRNQPQHF | TGTGCCAGCAGCCTTATTATGACCAGAAGGAATCAGCCCCAGCATTTT
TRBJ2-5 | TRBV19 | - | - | CASTPQGRQETQYF | TGTGCCAGTACTCCCCAGGGCCGCCAAGAGACCCAGTACTTC
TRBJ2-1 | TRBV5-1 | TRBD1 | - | CASSLYGQGVNEQFF | TGCGCCAGCAGCTTGTATGGACAGGGGGTTAATGAGCAGTTCTTC
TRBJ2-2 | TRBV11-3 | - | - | CASSLRLGDTGELFF | TGTGCCAGCAGCTTAAGATTGGGAGACACCGGGGAGCTGTTTTTT
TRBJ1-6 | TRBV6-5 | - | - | CASRFGRKNSPLHF | TGTGCCAGCCGTTTCGGACGGAAAAATTCACCCCTCCACTTT
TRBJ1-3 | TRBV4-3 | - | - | CASSQAPGGNTIYF | TGCGCCAGCAGCCAAGCCCCCGGGGGAAACACCATATATTTT
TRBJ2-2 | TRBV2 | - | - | CASSEEGTNTGELFF | TGTGCCAGCAGTGAAGAGGGTACAAACACCGGGGAGCTGTTTTTT
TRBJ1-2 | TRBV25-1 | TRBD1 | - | CASSEYPEGAGGYGYTF | TGTGCCAGCAGTGAATATCCGGAGGGGGCAGGTGGCTATGGCTACACCTTC
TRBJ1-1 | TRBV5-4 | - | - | CASSYMNTEAFF | TGTGCCAGCAGCTATATGAACACTGAAGCTTTCTTT
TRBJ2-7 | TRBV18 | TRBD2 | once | CASSPPSGTSGEQYF | TGTGCCAGCTCACCACCGAGTGGGACTAGCGGCGAGCAGTACTTC
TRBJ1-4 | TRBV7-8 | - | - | CASSLDPIGAEKLFF | TGTGCCAGCAGCTTAGACCCCATCGGGGCTGAAAAACTGTTTTTT
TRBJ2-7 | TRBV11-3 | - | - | CASSPRGASYEQYF | TGTGCCAGCAGCCCTCGGGGGGCCTCCTACGAGCAGTACTTC
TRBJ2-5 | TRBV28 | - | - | CASSLWTGRGQETQYF | TGTGCCAGCAGTTTATGGACAGGGCGGGGACAAGAGACCCAGTACTTC
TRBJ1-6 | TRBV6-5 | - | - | CASSLIGPDNSPLHF | TGTGCCAGCAGTCTGATCGGCCCCGATAATTCACCCCTCCACTTT
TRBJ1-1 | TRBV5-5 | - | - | CASSLDSRRGDTEAFF | TGTGCCAGCAGCTTGGATAGCCGCCGAGGGGACACTGAAGCTTTCTTT
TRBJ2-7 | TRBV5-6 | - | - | CASSWTGTPSAQYF | TGTGCCAGCAGCTGGACCGGGACACCCTCGGCGCAGTACTTC
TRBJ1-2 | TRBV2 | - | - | CASSEMEGRWGYTF | TGTGCCAGCAGTGAAATGGAGGGCCGCTGGGGCTACACCTTC
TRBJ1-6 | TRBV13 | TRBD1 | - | CASSFRQGARESPLHF | TGTGCCAGCAGCTTTCGACAGGGGGCAAGAGAATCACCCCTCCACTTT
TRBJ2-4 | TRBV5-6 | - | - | CASSWAGNGIQYF | TGTGCCAGCAGCTGGGCAGGGAATGGCATTCAGTACTTC
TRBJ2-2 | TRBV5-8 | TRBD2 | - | CASIRGLAGVTGELFF | TGTGCCAGCATCAGAGGACTAGCGGGGGTCACCGGGGAGCTGTTTTTT
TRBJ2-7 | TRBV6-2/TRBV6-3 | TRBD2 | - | CASSLSGAGVEQYF | TGTGCCAGCAGTCTTAGTGGCGCGGGGGTCGAGCAGTACTTC
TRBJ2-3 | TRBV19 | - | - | CASRTVDTQYF | TGTGCCAGTCGGACGGTGGATACGCAGTATTTT
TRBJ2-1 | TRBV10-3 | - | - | CATAGENEQFF | TGTGCCACAGCCGGAGAAAATGAGCAGTTCTTC
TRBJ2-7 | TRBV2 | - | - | CASSEGVLNYEQYF | TGTGCCAGCAGCGAAGGGGTCCTCAATTACGAGCAGTACTTC
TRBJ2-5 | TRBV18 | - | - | CASSPQVRYQETQYF | TGTGCCAGCTCACCACAAGTTAGGTACCAAGAGACCCAGTACTTC
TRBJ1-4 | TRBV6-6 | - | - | CASSPARDPRKLFF | TGTGCCAGCAGTCCAGCCCGGGACCCACGAAAACTGTTTTTT
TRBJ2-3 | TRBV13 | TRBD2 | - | CASSRTSGGAGDTQYF | TGTGCCAGCAGCCGGACTAGCGGGGGGGCCGGAGATACGCAGTATTTT
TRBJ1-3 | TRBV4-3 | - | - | CASSQTRGSSGNTIYF | TGCGCCAGCAGCCAGACACGGGGAAGCTCTGGAAACACCATATATTTT
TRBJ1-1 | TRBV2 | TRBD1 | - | CASRPGQYTEAFF | TGTGCCAGCAGGCCGGGACAGTACACTGAAGCTTTCTTT
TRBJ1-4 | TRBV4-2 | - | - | CASSQAAGWAGTYEKLFF | TGTGCCAGCAGCCAAGCTGCGGGTTGGGCGGGGACTTATGAAAAACTGTTTTTT
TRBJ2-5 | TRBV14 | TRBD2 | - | CASSHGLAYQETQYF | TGTGCCAGCAGCCATGGACTAGCGTACCAAGAGACCCAGTACTTC
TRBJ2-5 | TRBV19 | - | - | CASSIRGLPGQTQYF | TGTGCCAGTAGTATACGGGGCCTGCCAGGGCAGACCCAGTACTTC
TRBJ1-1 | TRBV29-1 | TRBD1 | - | CSVVKGAGTEAFF | TGCAGCGTTGTTAAGGGGGCCGGCACTGAAGCTTTCTTT
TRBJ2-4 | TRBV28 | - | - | CASSFETLAKNIQYF | TGTGCCAGCAGTTTTGAGACCTTAGCCAAAAACATTCAGTACTTC
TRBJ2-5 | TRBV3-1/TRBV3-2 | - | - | CASTTQRTRQETQYF | TGTGCCAGCACGACGCAGCGGACAAGGCAAGAGACCCAGTACTTC
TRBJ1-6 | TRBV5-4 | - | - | CASTTDLNSPLHF | TGTGCCAGCACGACAGATCTTAATTCACCCCTCCACTTT